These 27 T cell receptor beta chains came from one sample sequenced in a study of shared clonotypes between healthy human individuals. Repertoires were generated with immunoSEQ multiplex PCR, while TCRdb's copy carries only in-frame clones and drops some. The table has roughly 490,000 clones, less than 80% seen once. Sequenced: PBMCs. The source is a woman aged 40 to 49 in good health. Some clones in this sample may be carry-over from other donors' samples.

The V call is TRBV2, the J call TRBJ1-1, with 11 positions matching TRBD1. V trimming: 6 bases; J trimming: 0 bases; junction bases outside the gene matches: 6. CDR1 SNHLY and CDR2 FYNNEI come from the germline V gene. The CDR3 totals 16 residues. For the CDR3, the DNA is TGTGCCAGCAGAACCAGGGACAGGGGGATGAACACTGAAGCTTTCTTT. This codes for CASRTRDRGMNTEAFF.

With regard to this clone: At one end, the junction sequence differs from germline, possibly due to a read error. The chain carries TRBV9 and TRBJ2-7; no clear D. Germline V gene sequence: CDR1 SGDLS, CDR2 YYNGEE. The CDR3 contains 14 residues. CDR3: CASGVGRSSHEQYF. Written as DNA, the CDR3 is TGTGCCAGCGGCGTAGGCCGGTCCTCCCACGAGCAGTACTTC.

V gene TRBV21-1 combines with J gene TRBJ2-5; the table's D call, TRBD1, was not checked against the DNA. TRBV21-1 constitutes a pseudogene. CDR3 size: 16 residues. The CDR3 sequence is CASSKGGDSTQETQYF. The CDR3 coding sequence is TGTGCCAGCAGCAAAGGAGGGGACAGTACTCAAGAGACCCAGTACTTC.

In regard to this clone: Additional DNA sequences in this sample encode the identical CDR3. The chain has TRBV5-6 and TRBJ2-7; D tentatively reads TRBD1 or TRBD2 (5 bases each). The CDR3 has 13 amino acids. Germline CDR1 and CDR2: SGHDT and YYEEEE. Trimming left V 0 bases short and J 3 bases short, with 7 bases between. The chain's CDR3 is CASSLAGSYEQYF. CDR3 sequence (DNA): TGTGCCAGCAGCTTGGCAGGGAGCTACGAGCAGTACTTC.

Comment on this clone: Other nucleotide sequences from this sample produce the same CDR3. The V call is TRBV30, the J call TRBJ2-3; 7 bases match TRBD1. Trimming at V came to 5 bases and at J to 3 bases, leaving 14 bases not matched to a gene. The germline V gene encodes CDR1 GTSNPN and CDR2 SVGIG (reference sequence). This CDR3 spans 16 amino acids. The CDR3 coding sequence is TGTGCCTGGGGGACCGGAGAGGGGGCTTCAACAGATACGCAGTATTTT. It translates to CAWGTGEGASTDTQYF.

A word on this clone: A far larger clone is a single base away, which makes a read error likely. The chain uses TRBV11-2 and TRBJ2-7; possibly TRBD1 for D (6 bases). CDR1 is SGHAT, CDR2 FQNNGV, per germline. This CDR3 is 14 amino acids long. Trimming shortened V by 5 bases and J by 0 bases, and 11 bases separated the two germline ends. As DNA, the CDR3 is TGTGCCAGCAGCCCCGACAGGACCTCCTACGAGCAGTACTTC. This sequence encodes CASSPDRTSYEQYF.

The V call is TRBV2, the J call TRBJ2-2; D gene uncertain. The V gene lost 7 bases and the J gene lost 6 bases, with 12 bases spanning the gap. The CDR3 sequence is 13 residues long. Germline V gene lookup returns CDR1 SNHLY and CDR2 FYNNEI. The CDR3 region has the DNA TGTGCCAGCACCTCGGTGGGGTCCGGGGAGCTGTTTTTT. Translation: CASTSVGSGELFF.

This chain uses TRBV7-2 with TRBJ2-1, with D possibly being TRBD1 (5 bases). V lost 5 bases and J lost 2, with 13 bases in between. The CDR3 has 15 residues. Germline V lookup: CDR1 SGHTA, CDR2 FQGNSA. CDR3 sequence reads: CASSLQGITYNEQFF. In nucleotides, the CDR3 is TGTGCCAGCAGCCTGCAGGGTATCACCTACAATGAGCAGTTCTTC.

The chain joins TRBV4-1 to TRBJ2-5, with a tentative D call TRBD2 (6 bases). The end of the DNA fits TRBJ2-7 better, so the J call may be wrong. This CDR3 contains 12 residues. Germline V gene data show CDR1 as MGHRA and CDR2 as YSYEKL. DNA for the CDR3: TGCGCCAGCAGCAGGGTCGGGGGCGAGCAGTACTTC. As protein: CASSRVGGEQYF.

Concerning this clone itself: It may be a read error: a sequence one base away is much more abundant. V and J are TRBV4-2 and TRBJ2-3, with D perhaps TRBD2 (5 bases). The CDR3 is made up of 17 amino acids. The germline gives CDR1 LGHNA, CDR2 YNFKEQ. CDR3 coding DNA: TGTGCCAGCAACCAAGTGGACTCAGCCGGGGGCACAGATACGCAGTATTTT. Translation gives CASNQVDSAGGTDTQYF.

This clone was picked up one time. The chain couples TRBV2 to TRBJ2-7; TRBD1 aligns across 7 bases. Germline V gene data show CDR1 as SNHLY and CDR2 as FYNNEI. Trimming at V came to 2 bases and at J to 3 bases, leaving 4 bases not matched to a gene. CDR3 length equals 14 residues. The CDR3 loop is CASSESAGGYEQYF. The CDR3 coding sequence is TGTGCCAGCAGTGAATCGGCAGGGGGCTACGAGCAGTACTTC.

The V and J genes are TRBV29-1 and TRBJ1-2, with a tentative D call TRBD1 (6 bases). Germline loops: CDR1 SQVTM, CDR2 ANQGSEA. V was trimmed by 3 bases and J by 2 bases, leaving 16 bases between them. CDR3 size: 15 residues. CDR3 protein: CSVDPQWTANYGYTF. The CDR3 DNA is TGCAGCGTTGATCCCCAATGGACAGCCAACTATGGCTACACCTTC.

The CDR3 reads CASSFRRPGTGNTIYF. The CDR3 DNA follows: TGTGCCAGCAGTTTTAGGAGACCCGGGACAGGAAACACCATATATTTT. The chain joins TRBV28 to TRBJ1-3; D is perhaps TRBD1 (6 bases). Germline V gene sequence: CDR1 MDHEN, CDR2 SYDVKM. Trimming removed 3 bases at V and 4 bases at J, with 16 bases between. CDR3 size: 16 residues.

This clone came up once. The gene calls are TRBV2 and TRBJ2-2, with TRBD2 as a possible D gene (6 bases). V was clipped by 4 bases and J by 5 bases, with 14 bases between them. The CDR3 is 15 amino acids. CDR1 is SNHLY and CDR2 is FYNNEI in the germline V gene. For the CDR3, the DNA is TGTGCCAGCAGTGGTGCGGGGCGACAGACCGGGGAGCTGTTTTTT. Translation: CASSGAGRQTGELFF.

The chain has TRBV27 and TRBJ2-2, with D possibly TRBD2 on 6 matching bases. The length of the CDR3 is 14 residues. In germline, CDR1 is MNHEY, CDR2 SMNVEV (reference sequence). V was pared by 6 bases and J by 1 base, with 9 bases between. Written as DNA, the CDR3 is TGTGCCAGCAGCCTAGCGTTGAACACCGGGGAGCTGTTTTTT. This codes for CASSLALNTGELFF.

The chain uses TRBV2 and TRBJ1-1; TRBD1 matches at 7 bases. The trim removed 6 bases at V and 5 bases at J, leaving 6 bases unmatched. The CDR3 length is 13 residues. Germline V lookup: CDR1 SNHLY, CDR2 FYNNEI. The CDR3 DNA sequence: TGTGCCAGCAGCCGGGACAGAGAGACTGAAGCTTTCTTT. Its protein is CASSRDRETEAFF. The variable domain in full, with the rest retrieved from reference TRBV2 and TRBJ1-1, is EPEVTQTPSHQVTQMGQEVILRCVPISNHLYFYWYRQILGQKVEFLVSFYNNEISEKSEIFDDQFSVERPDGSNFTLKIRSTKLEDSAMYFCASSRDRETEAFFGQGTRLTVV.

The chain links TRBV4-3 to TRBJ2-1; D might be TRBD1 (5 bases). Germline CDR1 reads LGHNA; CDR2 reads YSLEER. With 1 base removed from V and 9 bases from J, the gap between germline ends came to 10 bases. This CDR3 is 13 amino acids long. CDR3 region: CASSQGVDSEQFF. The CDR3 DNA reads TGCGCCAGCAGCCAAGGGGTAGACAGTGAGCAGTTCTTC.

The CDR3 reads CASSVGGSYTGEQYF. CDR3 coding DNA: TGTGCCAGCAGCGTAGGCGGGTCCTACACCGGGGAGCAGTACTTC. The chain joins TRBV9 to TRBJ2-7, with D maybe TRBD2 (5 bases). There are 15 residues in the CDR3. Germline values: CDR1 SGDLS, CDR2 YYNGEE. V lost 0 bases, J lost 7 bases, and 17 bases lay in between.

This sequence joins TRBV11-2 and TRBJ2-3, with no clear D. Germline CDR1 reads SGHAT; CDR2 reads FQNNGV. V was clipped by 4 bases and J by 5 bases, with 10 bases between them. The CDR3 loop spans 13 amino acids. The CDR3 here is CASSSSTGDTQYF. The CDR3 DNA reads TGTGCCAGCAGCTCCTCAACCGGAGATACGCAGTATTTT.

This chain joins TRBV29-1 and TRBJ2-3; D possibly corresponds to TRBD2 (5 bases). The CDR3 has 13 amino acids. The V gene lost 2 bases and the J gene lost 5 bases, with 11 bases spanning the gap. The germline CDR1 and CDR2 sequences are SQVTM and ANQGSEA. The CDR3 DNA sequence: TGCAGCGTTGAACCGAGGGCCGGAGATACGCAGTATTTT. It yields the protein CSVEPRAGDTQYF.

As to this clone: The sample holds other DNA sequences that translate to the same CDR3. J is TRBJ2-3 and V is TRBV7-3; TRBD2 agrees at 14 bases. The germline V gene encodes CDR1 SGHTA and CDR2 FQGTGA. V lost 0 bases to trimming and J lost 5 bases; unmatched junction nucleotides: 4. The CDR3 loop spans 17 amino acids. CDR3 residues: CASSLTGTSGSGDTQYF. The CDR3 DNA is TGTGCCAGCAGCTTAACGGGGACTAGCGGGAGCGGAGATACGCAGTATTTT.

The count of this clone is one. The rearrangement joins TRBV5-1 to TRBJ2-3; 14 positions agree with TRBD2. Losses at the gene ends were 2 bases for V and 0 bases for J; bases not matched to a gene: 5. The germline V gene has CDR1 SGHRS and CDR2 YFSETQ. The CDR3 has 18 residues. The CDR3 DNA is TGCGCCAGCAGCTTAGGGACTAGCGGGAGAGCTAGCACAGATACGCAGTATTTT. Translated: CASSLGTSGRASTDTQYF.

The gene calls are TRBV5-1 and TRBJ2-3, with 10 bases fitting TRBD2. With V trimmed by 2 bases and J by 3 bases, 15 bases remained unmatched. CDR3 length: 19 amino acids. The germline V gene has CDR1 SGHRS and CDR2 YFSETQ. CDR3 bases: TGCGCCAGCAGCTTTGGATCTACGACTAGCGGGCCTGCAACAGATACGCAGTATTTT. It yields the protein CASSFGSTTSGPATDTQYF.

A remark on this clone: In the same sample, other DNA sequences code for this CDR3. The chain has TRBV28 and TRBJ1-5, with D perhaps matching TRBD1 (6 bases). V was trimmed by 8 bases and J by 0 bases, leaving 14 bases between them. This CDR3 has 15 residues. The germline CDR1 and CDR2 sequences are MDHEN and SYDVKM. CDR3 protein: CASSPPRGSNQPQHF. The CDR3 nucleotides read TGTGCCAGCTCGCCCCCCAGGGGTAGCAATCAGCCCCAGCATTTT.

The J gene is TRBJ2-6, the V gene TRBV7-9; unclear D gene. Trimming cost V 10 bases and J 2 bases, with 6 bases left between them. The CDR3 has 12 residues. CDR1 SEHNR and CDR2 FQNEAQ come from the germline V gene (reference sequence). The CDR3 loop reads CAILAGANVLTF. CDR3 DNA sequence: TGTGCCATATTGGCTGGGGCCAACGTCCTGACTTTC.

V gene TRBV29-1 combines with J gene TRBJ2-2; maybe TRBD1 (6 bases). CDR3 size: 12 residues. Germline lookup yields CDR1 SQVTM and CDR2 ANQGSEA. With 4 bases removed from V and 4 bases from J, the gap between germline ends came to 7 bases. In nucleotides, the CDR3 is TGCAGCGTTGGGACAGCCACCGGGGAGCTGTTTTTT. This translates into CSVGTATGELFF.

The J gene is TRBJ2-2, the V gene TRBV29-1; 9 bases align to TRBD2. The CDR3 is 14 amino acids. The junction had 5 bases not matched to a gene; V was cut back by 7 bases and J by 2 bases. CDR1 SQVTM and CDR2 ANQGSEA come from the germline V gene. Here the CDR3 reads CSARTSANTGELFF. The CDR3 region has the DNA TGCAGCGCCCGGACTAGCGCTAACACCGGGGAGCTGTTTTTT.